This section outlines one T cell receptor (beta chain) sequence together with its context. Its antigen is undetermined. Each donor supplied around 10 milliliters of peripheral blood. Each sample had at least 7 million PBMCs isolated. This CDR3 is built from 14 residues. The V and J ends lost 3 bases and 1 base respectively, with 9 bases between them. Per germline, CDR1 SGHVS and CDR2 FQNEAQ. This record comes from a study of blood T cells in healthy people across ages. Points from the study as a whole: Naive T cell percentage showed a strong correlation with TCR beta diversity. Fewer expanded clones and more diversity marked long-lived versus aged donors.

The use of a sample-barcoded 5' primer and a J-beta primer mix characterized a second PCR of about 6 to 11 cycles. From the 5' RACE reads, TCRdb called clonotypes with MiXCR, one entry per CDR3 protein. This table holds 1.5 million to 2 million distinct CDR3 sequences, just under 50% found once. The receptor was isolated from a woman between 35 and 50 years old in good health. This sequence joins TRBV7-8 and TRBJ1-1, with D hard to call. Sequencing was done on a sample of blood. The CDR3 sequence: CASSFMDTNTEAFF. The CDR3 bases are TGTGCCAGCAGCTTCATGGATACGAACACTGAAGCTTTCTTT.